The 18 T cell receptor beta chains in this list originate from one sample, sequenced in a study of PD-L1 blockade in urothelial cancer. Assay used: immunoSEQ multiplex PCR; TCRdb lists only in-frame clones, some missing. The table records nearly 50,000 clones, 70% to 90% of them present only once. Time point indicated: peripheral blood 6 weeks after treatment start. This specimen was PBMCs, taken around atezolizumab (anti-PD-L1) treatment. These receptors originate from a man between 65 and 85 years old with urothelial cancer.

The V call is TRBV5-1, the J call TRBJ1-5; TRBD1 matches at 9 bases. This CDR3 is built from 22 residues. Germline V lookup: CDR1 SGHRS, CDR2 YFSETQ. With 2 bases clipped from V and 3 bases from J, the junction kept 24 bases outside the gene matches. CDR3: CASSFRTVIRQGVRIFNQPQHF. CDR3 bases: TGCGCCAGCAGCTTTCGGACCGTGATAAGACAGGGGGTGCGCATTTTCAATCAGCCCCAGCATTTT.

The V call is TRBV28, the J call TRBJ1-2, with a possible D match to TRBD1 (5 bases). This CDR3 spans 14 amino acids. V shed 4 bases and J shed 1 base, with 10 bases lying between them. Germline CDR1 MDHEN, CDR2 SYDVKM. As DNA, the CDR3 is TGTGCCAGCAGTTCATCAAGGGGTAACTATGGCTACACCTTC. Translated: CASSSSRGNYGYTF.

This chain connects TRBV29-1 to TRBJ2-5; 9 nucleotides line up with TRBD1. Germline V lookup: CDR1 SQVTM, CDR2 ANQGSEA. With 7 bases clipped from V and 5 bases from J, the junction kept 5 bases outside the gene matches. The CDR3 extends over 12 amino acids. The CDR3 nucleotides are TGCAGCGCACAGACAGGGGGGGAGACCCAGTACTTC. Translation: CSAQTGGETQYF.

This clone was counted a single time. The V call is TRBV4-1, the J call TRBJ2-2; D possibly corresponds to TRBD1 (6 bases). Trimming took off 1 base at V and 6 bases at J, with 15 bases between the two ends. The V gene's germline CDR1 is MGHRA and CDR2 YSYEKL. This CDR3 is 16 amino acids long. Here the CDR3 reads CASSQGQVNRPGELFF. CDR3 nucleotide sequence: TGCGCCAGCAGCCAAGGACAGGTAAATCGGCCCGGGGAGCTGTTTTTT.

The CDR3 spells CATLGTISNTGELFF. CDR3 nucleotide sequence: TGTGCCACCCTAGGAACCATCTCGAACACCGGGGAGCTGTTTTTT. The chain joins TRBV28 to TRBJ2-2; D gene uncertain. V dropped 10 bases and J dropped 0 bases, with 15 bases sitting between them. Germline CDR1 is MDHEN and CDR2 is SYDVKM. This CDR3 spans 15 amino acids.

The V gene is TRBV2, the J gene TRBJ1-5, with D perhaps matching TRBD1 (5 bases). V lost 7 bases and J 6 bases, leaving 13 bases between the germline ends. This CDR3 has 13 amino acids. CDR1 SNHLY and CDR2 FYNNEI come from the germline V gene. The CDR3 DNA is TGTGCCAGCAATACTGGGGGGTTTCAGCCCCAGCATTTT. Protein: CASNTGGFQPQHF.

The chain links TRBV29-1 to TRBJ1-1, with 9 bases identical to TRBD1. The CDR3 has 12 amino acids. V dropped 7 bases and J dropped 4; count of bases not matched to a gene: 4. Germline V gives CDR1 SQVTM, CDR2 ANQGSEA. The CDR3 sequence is CSARQGGTEAFF. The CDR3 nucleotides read TGCAGCGCTAGACAGGGGGGCACTGAAGCTTTCTTT.

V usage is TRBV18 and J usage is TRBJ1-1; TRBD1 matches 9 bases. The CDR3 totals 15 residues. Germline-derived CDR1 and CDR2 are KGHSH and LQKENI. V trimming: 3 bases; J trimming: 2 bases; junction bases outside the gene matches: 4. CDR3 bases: TGTGCCAGCTCACCGGGGACAGGGTACAACACTGAAGCTTTCTTT. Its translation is CASSPGTGYNTEAFF.

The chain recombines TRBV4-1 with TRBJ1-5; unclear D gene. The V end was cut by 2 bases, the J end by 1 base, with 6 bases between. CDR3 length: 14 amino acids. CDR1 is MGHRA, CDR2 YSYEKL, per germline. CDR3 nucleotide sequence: TGCGCCAGCAGCCAAACAGTGAGCAATCAGCCCCAGCATTTT. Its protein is CASSQTVSNQPQHF.

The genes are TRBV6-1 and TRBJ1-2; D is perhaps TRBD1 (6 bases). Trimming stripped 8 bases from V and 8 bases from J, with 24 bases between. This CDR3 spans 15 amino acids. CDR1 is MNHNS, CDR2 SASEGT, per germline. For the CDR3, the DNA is TGTGCCAGCGATACTACAGGGTATGAAACAGAGGGCTACACCTTC. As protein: CASDTTGYETEGYTF.

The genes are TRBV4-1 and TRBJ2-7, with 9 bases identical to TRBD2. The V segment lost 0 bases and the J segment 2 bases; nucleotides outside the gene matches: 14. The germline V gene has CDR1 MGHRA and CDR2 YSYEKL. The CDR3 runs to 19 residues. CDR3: CASSQDSVLTSGATYEQYF. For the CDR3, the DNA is TGCGCCAGCAGCCAAGATAGCGTATTGACTAGCGGTGCGACCTACGAGCAGTACTTC.

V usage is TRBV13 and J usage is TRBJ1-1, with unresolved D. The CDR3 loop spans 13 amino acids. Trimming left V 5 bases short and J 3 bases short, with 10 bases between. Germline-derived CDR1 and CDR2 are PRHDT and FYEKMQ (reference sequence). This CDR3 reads CASSQVMDTEAFF. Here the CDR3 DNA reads TGTGCCAGCAGCCAGGTGATGGACACTGAAGCTTTCTTT.

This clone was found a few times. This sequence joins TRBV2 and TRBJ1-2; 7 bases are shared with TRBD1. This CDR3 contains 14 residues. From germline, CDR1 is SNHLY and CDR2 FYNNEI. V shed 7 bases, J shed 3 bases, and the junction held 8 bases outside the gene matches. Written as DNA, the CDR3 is TGTGCCAGCAACTATAACAGGGGTGACTATGGCTACACCTTC. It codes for CASNYNRGDYGYTF.

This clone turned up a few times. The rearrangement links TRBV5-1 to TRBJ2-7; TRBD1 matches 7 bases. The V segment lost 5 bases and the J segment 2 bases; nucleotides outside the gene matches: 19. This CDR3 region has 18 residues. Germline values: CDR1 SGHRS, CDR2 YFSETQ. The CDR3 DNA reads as TGCGCCAGCAGTTGGCCCCCTTTAAAAGGGACAGCGACCTACGAGCAGTACTTC. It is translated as CASSWPPLKGTATYEQYF. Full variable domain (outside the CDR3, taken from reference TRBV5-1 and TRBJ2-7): KAGVTQTPRYLIKTRGQQVTLSCSPISGHRSVSWYQQTPGQGLQFLFEYFSETQRNKGNFPGRFSGRQFSNSRSEMNVSTLELGDSALYLCASSWPPLKGTATYEQYFGPGTRLTVT.

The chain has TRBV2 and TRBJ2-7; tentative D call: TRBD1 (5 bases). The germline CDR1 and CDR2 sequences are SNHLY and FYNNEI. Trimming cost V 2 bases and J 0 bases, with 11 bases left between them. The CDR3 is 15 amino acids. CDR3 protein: CASSEKGSRSYEQYF. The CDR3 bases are TGTGCCAGCAGTGAAAAGGGGTCCCGCTCCTACGAGCAGTACTTC.

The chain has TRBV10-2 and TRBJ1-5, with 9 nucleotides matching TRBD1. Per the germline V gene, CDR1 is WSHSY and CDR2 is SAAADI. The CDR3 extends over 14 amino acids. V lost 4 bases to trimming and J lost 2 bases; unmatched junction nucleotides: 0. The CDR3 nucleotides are TGCGCCAGCAGTGGGACAGGGGGCAATCAGCCCCAGCATTTT. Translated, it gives CASSGTGGNQPQHF.

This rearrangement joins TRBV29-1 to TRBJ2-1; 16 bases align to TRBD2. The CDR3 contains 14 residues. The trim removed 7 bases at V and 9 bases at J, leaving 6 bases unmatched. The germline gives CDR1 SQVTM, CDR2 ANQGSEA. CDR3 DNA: TGCAGCGGGGGACTAGCGGGAGGGCCTGGTGAGCAGTTCTTC. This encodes CSGGLAGGPGEQFF.

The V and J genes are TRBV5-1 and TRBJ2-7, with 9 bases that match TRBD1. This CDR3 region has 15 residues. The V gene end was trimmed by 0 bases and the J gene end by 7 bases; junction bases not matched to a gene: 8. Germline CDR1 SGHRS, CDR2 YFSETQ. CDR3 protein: CASSLVYRGRREQYF. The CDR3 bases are TGCGCCAGCAGCTTGGTATACAGGGGGCGGCGAGAGCAGTACTTC.